What follows is one TCR beta chain and its context. In the authors' methods: Reference gene primer amplification gave nucleated cell count estimates. Repertoires were generated with immunoSEQ multiplex PCR, while TCRdb's copy carries only in-frame clones and drops some. From that table come the V and J calls and clone size; the DNA was used to work out D and trimming. In the table there are approximately 120,000 clones, 92% of which are singletons. Patients in Seattle were enrolled during active infection, then followed longitudinally. This sample is drawn from a study of blood T cell repertoires in COVID-19. On the study more broadly: The origin of the acute and convalescent COVID-19 samples was the United States, Italy and Spain.

Specimen: peripheral blood. This TCR was recovered from a man over 45 with COVID-19, enrolled during active disease.

The CDR3 loop reads CASATSGGYNEQFF. CDR3 coding DNA: TGTGCCAGTGCGACTAGCGGGGGCTACAATGAGCAGTTCTTC. V and J are TRBV9 and TRBJ2-1; 12 bases fit TRBD2. The CDR3 consists of 14 residues. Germline-derived CDR1 and CDR2 are SGDLS and YYNGEE. J was trimmed by 3 bases and V by 8 bases; bases with no gene match: 3.